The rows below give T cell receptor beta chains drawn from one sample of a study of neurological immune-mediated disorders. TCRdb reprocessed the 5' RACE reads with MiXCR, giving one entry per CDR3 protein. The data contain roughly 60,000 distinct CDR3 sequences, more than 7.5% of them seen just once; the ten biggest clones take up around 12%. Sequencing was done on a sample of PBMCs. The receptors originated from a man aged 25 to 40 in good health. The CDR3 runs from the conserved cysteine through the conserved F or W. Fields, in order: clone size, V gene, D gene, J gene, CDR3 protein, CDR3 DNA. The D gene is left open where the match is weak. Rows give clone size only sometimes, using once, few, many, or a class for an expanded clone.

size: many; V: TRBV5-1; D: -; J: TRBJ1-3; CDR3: CASSLEGASGNTIYF; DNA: TGCGCCAGCAGCTTGGAAGGGGCCTCTGGAAACACCATATATTTT
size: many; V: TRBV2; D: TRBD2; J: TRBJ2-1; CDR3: CASSERGPTSGLNNEQFF; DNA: TGTGCCAGCAGTGAAAGGGGGCCGACTAGCGGGCTGAACAATGAGCAGTTCTTC
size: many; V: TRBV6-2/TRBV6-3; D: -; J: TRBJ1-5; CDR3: CASSYGGPSNQPQHF; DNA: TGTGCCAGCAGTTATGGGGGCCCGAGCAATCAGCCCCAGCATTTT
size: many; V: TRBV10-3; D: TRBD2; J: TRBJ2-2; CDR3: CAIAQGLDPNTGELFF; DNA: TGTGCCATCGCGCAGGGACTAGACCCCAACACCGGGGAGCTGTTTTTT
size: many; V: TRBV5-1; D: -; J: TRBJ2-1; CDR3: CASSLGPGSSYNEQFF; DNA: TGCGCCAGCAGCTTGGGTCCGGGGAGCTCCTACAATGAGCAGTTCTTC
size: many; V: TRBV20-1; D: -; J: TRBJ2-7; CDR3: CSARRQGVDEQYF; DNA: TGCAGTGCTAGGCGGCAGGGAGTCGACGAGCAGTACTTC
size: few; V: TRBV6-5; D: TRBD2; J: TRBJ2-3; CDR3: CASSTSTSGSPADTQYF; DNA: TGTGCCAGCAGTACCTCGACTAGCGGGAGTCCCGCAGATACGCAGTATTTT
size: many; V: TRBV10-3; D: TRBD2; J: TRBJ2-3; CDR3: CAITQEAGGSTDTQYF; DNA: TGTGCCATCACCCAGGAAGCGGGAGGAAGCACAGATACGCAGTATTTT
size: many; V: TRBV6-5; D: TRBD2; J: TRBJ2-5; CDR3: CASSYSGLADQETQYF; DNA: TGTGCCAGCAGTTACTCGGGACTAGCAGACCAAGAGACCCAGTACTTC
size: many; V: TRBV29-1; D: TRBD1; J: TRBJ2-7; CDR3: CSVDPGGYSYEQYF; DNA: TGCAGCGTCGACCCAGGGGGTTACTCCTACGAGCAGTACTTC
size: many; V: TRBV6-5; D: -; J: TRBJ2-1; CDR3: CASSYSKNEQFF; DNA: TGTGCCAGCAGTTACTCGAAGAATGAGCAGTTCTTC
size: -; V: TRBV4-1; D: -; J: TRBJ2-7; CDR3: CASSLDLPYYEHYF; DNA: TGCGCCAGCAGCCTCGACTTGCCCTACTACGAGCACTACTTC
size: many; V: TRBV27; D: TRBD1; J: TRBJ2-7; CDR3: CASSLPRQGGLYEQYF; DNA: TGTGCCAGCAGTTTACCCAGACAGGGGGGTCTCTACGAGCAGTACTTC
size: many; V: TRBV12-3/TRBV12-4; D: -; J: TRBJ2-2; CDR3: CASSLTVDGGELFF; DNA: TGTGCCAGCAGTTTAACGGTGGACGGCGGGGAGCTGTTTTTT
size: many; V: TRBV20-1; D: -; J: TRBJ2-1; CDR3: CSYKADSYNEQFF; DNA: TGCAGCTACAAAGCGGATTCCTACAATGAGCAGTTCTTC
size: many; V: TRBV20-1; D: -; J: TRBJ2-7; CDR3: CSASSDGGKSAEQYF; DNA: TGCAGTGCTTCCTCGGACGGGGGCAAGTCCGCCGAGCAGTACTTC
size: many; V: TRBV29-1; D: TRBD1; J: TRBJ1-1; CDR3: CSVHPGTGNTEAFF; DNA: TGCAGCGTCCACCCCGGGACAGGGAACACTGAAGCTTTCTTT
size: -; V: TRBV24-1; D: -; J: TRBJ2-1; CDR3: CATSETLDHNEQFF; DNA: TGTGCCACCAGTGAGACGCTTGACCACAATGAGCAGTTCTTC
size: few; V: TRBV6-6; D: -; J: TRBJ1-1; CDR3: CASLLKTEGTEAFF; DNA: TGTGCCAGCCTCCTTAAGACAGAGGGCACTGAAGCTTTCTTT
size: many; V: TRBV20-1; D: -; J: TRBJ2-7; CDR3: CSARVTPLGEQYF; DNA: TGCAGTGCTAGAGTGACTCCTCTAGGGGAGCAGTACTTC
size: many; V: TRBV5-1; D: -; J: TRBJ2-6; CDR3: CASSFAGRPHSGANVLTF; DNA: TGCGCCAGCAGCTTTGCTGGCCGCCCCCACTCTGGGGCCAACGTCCTGACTTTC
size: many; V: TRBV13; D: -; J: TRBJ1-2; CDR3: CASSLGRGGYTF; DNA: TGTGCCAGCAGCTTAGGCCGAGGTGGCTACACCTTC
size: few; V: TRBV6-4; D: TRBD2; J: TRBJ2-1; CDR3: CASSDSSGTYNEQFF; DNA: TGTGCCAGCAGTGACTCTAGCGGGACATACAATGAGCAGTTCTTC
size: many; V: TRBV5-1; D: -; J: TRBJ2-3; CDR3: CASSLAGGTDTQYF; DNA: TGCGCCAGCAGCTTGGCGGGTGGCACAGATACGCAGTATTTT
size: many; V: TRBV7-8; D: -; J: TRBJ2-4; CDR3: CASSLGPQIGDIQYF; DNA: TGTGCCAGCAGCTTAGGCCCACAAATAGGGGACATTCAGTACTTC
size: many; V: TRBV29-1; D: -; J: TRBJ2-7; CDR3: CSVIEQYF; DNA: TGCAGCGTAATTGAGCAGTACTTC